This entry describes one T cell receptor (beta chain). The target antigen is unknown. Unstimulated regulatory T cells (CD4+CD25+CD127-), CD4+CD25- non-regulatory cells, CD4 and CD8 cells were FACS-sorted from thawed PBMCs. Looked up from germline, CDR1 is SGDLS and CDR2 is YYNGEE. The CDR3 has 17 residues. Trimming cost V 4 bases and J 6 bases; bases outside gene matches: 8. The sample originates from a study of Tregs in tolerant kidney transplant recipients. Whole-study results and caveats: Expanding Tregs on activated donor B cells appeared to best identify donor-specific TCRbeta clones. Biological reproducibility was not directly addressed in this study.

Method: immunoSEQ multiplex PCR; TCRdb's copy keeps in-frame clones and lacks some. The table has tens of thousands of clones, approximately 94% seen once. The chain employs TRBV9 and TRBJ2-2, with 14 bases fitting TRBD2. Sequencing used CD8+ T cells from blood. The sequence was obtained from a human donor in good health. Here the CDR3 DNA reads TGTGCCAGCAGCCAGGGACTAGCGGGAGCTTCAGCCGGGGAGCTGTTTTTT. It translates to CASSQGLAGASAGELFF.